These 26 T cell receptor beta chains originate from one sample sequenced in a study of vaccination effects on CD4 cells after COVID-19 (dated by TCRdb to the early 2020s). To identify antigen-specific CD4+ T cell clonotypes by their expansion, the ViraFEST assay first stimulated PBMC with viral peptide pools and then applied TCR sequencing. After about 10 days of culture, CD4+ T cells were isolated with the EasySep CD4+ T cell isolation kit. None of the healthy vaccine recipients had a prior SARS-CoV-2 infection, which was confirmed by nucleocapsid antibody tests that came back negative both before and after vaccination. The library relied on the immunoSEQ multiplex PCR assay. In TCRdb, the immuneACCESS table is reduced to in-frame sequences with V and J assigned. These tables do not hold every clone; where another copy was compared, an unresolved V gene accounts for under half, and the others remain unexplained. This sample has approximately 76,000 clones in its table, and about 78% of those were observed once. Jointly, the top ten make up more than 9% of the sample.

Their antigen targets remain unknown. This material consisted of CD4+ T cells from PBMCs cultured with SARS-CoV-2 spike peptides, taken before COVID-19 vaccination. Reading the label with the study, this specimen's cell subset or site is: SARS-CoV-2 spike overlapping peptide pool stimulation. The receptors stem from a human donor who received a COVID-19 vaccine.

J is TRBJ1-4 and V is TRBV19, with D possibly being TRBD1 (6 bases). The CDR3 is made up of 13 amino acids. The germline gives CDR1 LNHDA, CDR2 SQIVND (reference sequence). Trimming stripped 8 bases from V and 8 bases from J, with 15 bases between. The CDR3 is CASGDRREEKLFF. The CDR3 region has the DNA TGTGCCAGTGGCGACAGGAGGGAGGAAAAACTGTTTTTT.

The chain combines TRBV2 with TRBJ2-3; D uncertain. With 6 bases removed from V and 2 bases from J, the gap between germline ends came to 9 bases. Germline V CDR1 and CDR2: SNHLY, FYNNEI. The CDR3 spans 13 residues. The CDR3: CASSRNPTDTQYF. CDR3 nucleotide sequence: TGTGCCAGCAGCAGGAACCCCACAGATACGCAGTATTTT.

The J gene is TRBJ2-3, the V gene TRBV6-5; D gene unclear. CDR1 and CDR2 from the germline V gene are MNHEY and SVGAGI. The CDR3 is 14 residues long. V was shortened by 7 bases and J by 3 bases, with 14 bases between the two germline ends. The CDR3 bases are TGTGCCAGCAAAGTCGCGCTTGGGACAGATACGCAGTATTTT. It translates to CASKVALGTDTQYF.

A few counts support this clone. The chain recombines TRBV7-2 with TRBJ1-6, with 7 positions matching TRBD1. The CDR3 spans 15 residues. Germline V lookup: CDR1 SGHTA, CDR2 FQGNSA. With 1 base clipped from V and 8 bases from J, the junction kept 5 bases outside the gene matches. CDR3 sequence reads: CASSLGADRHSPLHF. The CDR3 DNA reads as TGTGCCAGCAGCTTAGGTGCGGACAGGCATTCACCCCTCCACTTT.

The chain uses TRBV24-1 and TRBJ2-5, with D perhaps matching TRBD1 (6 bases). Looked up from germline, CDR1 is KGHDR and CDR2 is SFDVKD. V was shortened by 5 bases and J by 4 bases, with 13 bases between the two germline ends. This CDR3 has 14 residues. For the CDR3, the DNA is TGTGCCACCAGTGTATCAGGGACAATAGAGACCCAGTACTTC. Amino acid sequence: CATSVSGTIETQYF.

This clone has only a few counts. V usage is TRBV7-2 and J usage is TRBJ1-2, with TRBD1 as a possible D gene (5 bases). CDR3 length: 15 amino acids. The V and J ends lost 5 bases and 4 bases respectively, with 17 bases between them. Per the germline V gene, CDR1 is SGHTA and CDR2 is FQGNSA. This CDR3 is CASSQNAGTSYGYTF. In DNA form, the CDR3 reads TGTGCCAGCAGCCAGAACGCCGGGACTTCCTATGGCTACACCTTC.

This clone was picked up a small number of times. This chain links TRBV7-2 with TRBJ1-5; D call uncertain. Looked up from germline, CDR1 is SGHTA and CDR2 is FQGNSA. The CDR3 totals 13 residues. V shed 5 bases and J shed 1 base, with 6 bases lying between them. The CDR3: CASSTQSNQPQHF. The CDR3 nucleotides read TGTGCCAGCAGCACCCAAAGCAATCAGCCCCAGCATTTT.

This clone was observed a single time. The gene calls are TRBV3-1 (or the pseudogene TRBV3-2) and TRBJ1-2; D unclear. V was shortened by 2 bases and J by 1 base, with 11 bases between the two germline ends. There are 15 residues in the CDR3. Germline CDR1 reads LGHDT; CDR2 reads YNNKEL (reference sequence). DNA of the CDR3: TGTGCCAGCAGCCAATACTTCAGAGATAACTATGGCTACACCTTC. Its protein is CASSQYFRDNYGYTF.

The chain is built from TRBV7-6 and TRBJ1-4; TRBD1 matches 7 bases. Germline V gene data show CDR1 as SGHVS and CDR2 as FNYEAQ. V was clipped by 1 base and J by 3 bases; unmatched bases: 5. The CDR3 contains 16 residues. The CDR3 spells CASSLGTGVANEKLFF. The CDR3 DNA is TGTGCCAGCAGCTTAGGAACAGGGGTGGCTAATGAAAAACTGTTTTTT.

This clone was observed a handful of times. V and J are TRBV7-9 and TRBJ1-1; the match to TRBD1 covers 7 bases. Germline CDR1 SEHNR, CDR2 FQNEAQ (reference sequence). Unmatched junction bases numbered 4, after V lost 5 bases and J lost 4 bases. The CDR3 length is 13 residues. The CDR3 region is CASSQGGGTEAFF. The CDR3 bases are TGTGCCAGCAGCCAGGGGGGCGGCACTGAAGCTTTCTTT.

The chain couples TRBV15 to TRBJ1-3; no clear D. Trimming stripped 0 bases from V and 0 bases from J, with 15 bases between. There are 18 residues in the CDR3. From germline, CDR1 is LNHNV and CDR2 YYDKDF (reference sequence). The CDR3 loop is CATSREDGVLFSGNTIYF. As DNA, the CDR3 is TGTGCCACCAGCAGAGAGGACGGAGTTCTTTTCTCTGGAAACACCATATATTTT.

This chain uses TRBV5-1 with TRBJ1-1; D ambiguous. V lost 0 bases, J lost 4 bases, and 7 bases lay in between. The CDR3 runs to 13 residues. Germline V lookup: CDR1 SGHRS, CDR2 YFSETQ. The CDR3 reads CASSLDRGTEAFF. The CDR3 DNA sequence: TGCGCCAGCAGCTTGGATCGGGGCACTGAAGCTTTCTTT.

The V call is TRBV27, the J call TRBJ1-4; maybe TRBD1 (6 bases). Germline CDR1 and CDR2: MNHEY and SMNVEV (reference sequence). This CDR3 has 15 amino acids. Trimming took 5 bases from V and 3 from J, leaving 13 bases between them. The CDR3 bases are TGTGCCAGCAGTCCACTCGGGACACCTAATGAAAAACTGTTTTTT. Its protein is CASSPLGTPNEKLFF. Together with reference TRBV27 and TRBJ1-4, the CDR3 gives the full variable domain: EAQVTQNPRYLITVTGKKLTVTCSQNMNHEYMSWYRQDPGLGLRQIYYSMNVEVTDKGDVPEGYKVSRKEKRNFPLILESPSPNQTSLYFCASSPLGTPNEKLFFGSGTQLSVL.

The chain joins TRBV6-1 to TRBJ2-3, with TRBD2 matching over 10 bases. The V gene's germline CDR1 is MNHNS and CDR2 SASEGT. V dropped 6 bases and J dropped 1; count of bases not matched to a gene: 7. The CDR3 runs 16 residues. CDR3 bases: TGTGCCAGCAGAGAAATAGCGGGGGGACGCACAGATACGCAGTATTTT. Protein product: CASREIAGGRTDTQYF.

The V call is TRBV7-9, the J call TRBJ1-4; 7 positions match TRBD1. V gave up 2 bases and J gave up 8 bases; unmatched junction bases: 8. Germline V gene lookup returns CDR1 SEHNR and CDR2 FQNEAQ (reference sequence). The CDR3 contains 15 residues. CDR3 region: CASSLPGQPGEKLFF. CDR3 in DNA: TGTGCCAGCAGCTTACCGGGACAGCCCGGAGAAAAACTGTTTTTT.

The chain uses TRBV6-1 and TRBJ1-1; no clear D gene. Trimming removed 1 base from V and 1 base from J, with 4 bases in between. Germline V gives CDR1 MNHNS, CDR2 SASEGT. The CDR3 sequence is 13 residues long. CDR3 loop: CASSEVGNTEAFF. DNA for the CDR3: TGTGCCAGCAGTGAAGTGGGGAACACTGAAGCTTTCTTT.

The chain links TRBV7-8 to TRBJ2-3, with 7 bases lining up with TRBD1. In germline, CDR1 is SGHVS, CDR2 FQNEAQ. The V segment lost 4 bases and the J segment 6 bases; nucleotides outside the gene matches: 4. The CDR3 covers 13 residues. CDR3 protein: CASSWIQGDTQYF. The CDR3 nucleotides read TGTGCCAGCAGCTGGATACAGGGGGATACGCAGTATTTT. Filled out from reference TRBV7-8 and TRBJ2-3, the complete variable domain reads GAGVSQSPRYKVAKRGQDVALRCDPISGHVSLFWYQQALGQGPEFLTYFQNEAQLDKSGLPSDRFFAERPEGSVSTLKIQRTQQEDSAVYLCASSWIQGDTQYFGPGTRLTVL.

The chain combines TRBV2 with TRBJ2-2; D perhaps matches TRBD1 (6 bases). The germline gives CDR1 SNHLY, CDR2 FYNNEI. With 6 bases removed from V and 0 bases from J, the gap between germline ends came to 8 bases. This CDR3 contains 14 residues. The CDR3 here is CASRQGTNTGELFF. Here the CDR3 DNA reads TGTGCCAGCAGACAGGGTACGAACACCGGGGAGCTGTTTTTT.

The CDR3 region is CASRLDRGPSEQYV. DNA for the CDR3: TGTGCCAGCAGACTGGACAGGGGGCCTAGCGAGCAGTACGTC. The chain employs TRBV2 and TRBJ2-7; 11 bases are shared with TRBD1. V gave up 6 bases and J gave up 6 bases; unmatched junction bases: 7. This CDR3 comprises 14 residues. The germline gives CDR1 SNHLY, CDR2 FYNNEI.

In this sample, this clone turned up a few times. The chain carries TRBV10-3 and TRBJ1-1; tentative D call: TRBD1 (5 bases). Germline assignment: CDR1 ENHRY and CDR2 SYGVKD. The ends were cut back, 5 bases at V and 5 bases at J, with 9 bases in the middle. The CDR3 is 12 residues long. The CDR3 nucleotides read TGTGCCATCAGTCAGGGTTGGACTGAAGCTTTCTTT. The encoded protein is CAISQGWTEAFF.

The chain recombines TRBV18 with TRBJ1-3, with a weak D call TRBD1 (5 bases). V was cut by 5 bases and J by 2 bases, with 7 bases left in between. The length of the CDR3 is 13 residues. In germline, CDR1 is KGHSH, CDR2 LQKENI. The CDR3, as DNA: TGTGCCAGCTCATCAGGGACTGGAAACACCATATATTTT. It is translated as CASSSGTGNTIYF.

V gene TRBV6-1 combines with J gene TRBJ1-6; D unresolved. Looked up from germline, CDR1 is MNHNS and CDR2 is SASEGT. This CDR3 has 14 residues. Trimming took off 1 base at V and 7 bases at J, with 8 bases between the two ends. CDR3 nucleotide sequence: TGTGCCAGCAGTGAAGGGAACCCAAATTCACCCCTCCACTTT. The encoded protein is CASSEGNPNSPLHF.

This clone was recorded once. This sequence joins TRBV24-1 and TRBJ2-1; D ambiguous. The CDR3 runs 13 residues. With 9 bases removed from V and 5 bases from J, the gap between germline ends came to 13 bases. In germline, CDR1 is KGHDR, CDR2 SFDVKD. The CDR3 protein is CATGARRDNEQFF. CDR3 sequence (DNA): TGTGCCACCGGCGCCCGACGGGACAATGAGCAGTTCTTC.

The gene calls are TRBV18 and TRBJ2-1; weak D call: TRBD1 (5 bases). With 5 bases removed from V and 8 bases from J, the gap between germline ends came to 19 bases. The germline CDR1 and CDR2 sequences are KGHSH and LQKENI. The CDR3 spans 15 residues. The CDR3 DNA reads TGTGCCAGCTCAGTACAGGCCCCCCCAGAGGATGAGCAGTTCTTC. Protein: CASSVQAPPEDEQFF.

The chain is built from TRBV15 and TRBJ2-7; D gene uncertain. The CDR3 extends over 13 amino acids. Trimming left V 0 bases short and J 2 bases short, with 5 bases between. Germline V gives CDR1 LNHNV, CDR2 YYDKDF (reference sequence). CDR3 amino acids: CATSRDWAYEQYV. The CDR3 coding sequence is TGTGCCACCAGCAGAGATTGGGCCTACGAGCAGTACGTC.

The chain carries TRBV6-5 and TRBJ1-5; 10 nucleotides align to TRBD1. The CDR3 covers 15 residues. The J segment lost 6 bases and the V segment lost 6 bases, leaving 8 bases of the junction unmatched. The germline V gene has CDR1 MNHEY and CDR2 SVGAGI. The CDR3 protein is CASRPDRGQGQPQHF. For the CDR3, the DNA is TGTGCCAGCAGGCCCGACAGGGGGCAAGGTCAGCCCCAGCATTTT.